This TCR beta chain was identified during a study of control samples from healthy donors and cancer patients. The CDR3 covers 22 residues. Germline assignment: CDR1 MNHEY and CDR2 SMNVEV (reference sequence). The junction had 13 bases not matched to a gene; V was cut back by 1 base and J by 1 base. Some clones are missing from TCRdb's copy, which holds only in-frame ones; the method was immunoSEQ multiplex PCR. The sample gives around 75,000 clones, 92% of which show up once; 4.5% to 7.5% is in the top ten. This TCR came from a woman aged 60 to 75 in good health. The rearrangement links TRBV27 to TRBJ2-1; the match to TRBD2 covers 16 bases. Sequencing input: blood. For the CDR3, the DNA is TGTGCCAGCAGTTTATGGCCAGCCGGGACTAGCGGGAGGGCCTTGTCCTACAATGAGCAGTTCTTC. Translated, it gives CASSLWPAGTSGRALSYNEQFF.